Shown below are 8 T cell receptor beta chains from a single sample sequenced in a study of shared clonotypes between healthy human individuals. The method was immunoSEQ multiplex PCR; TCRdb's version includes in-frame clones alone and lacks a portion of them. The data show around 100,000 clones, with 67% seen just once and 24% held by the top ten. Sequences were obtained from memory CD8+ T cells sorted from blood. Noted subset: CD45RO+ cells pooled with CCR7-negative TemRA cells. These receptors all come from a woman aged 25 to 45 in good health.

The V gene is TRBV27, the J gene TRBJ1-2, with a tentative D call TRBD1 (6 bases). Germline V CDR1 and CDR2: MNHEY, SMNVEV (reference sequence). CDR3 length: 12 amino acids. Trimming pared 8 bases from V and 8 bases from J, leaving 15 bases between. CDR3 coding DNA: TGTGCCAGCCGCAAGGGGGAGCTCGGCTACACCTTC. Its translation is CASRKGELGYTF.

This chain links TRBV27 with TRBJ1-2; TRBD1 matches at 8 bases. J lost 5 bases, V lost 7 bases, and 12 bases had no gene match. This CDR3 is 15 amino acids long. In germline, CDR1 is MNHEY, CDR2 SMNVEV (reference sequence). The CDR3 bases are TGTGCCAGCAAAGAAAGGGGGGACAGGTCATATGGCTACACCTTC. It codes for CASKERGDRSYGYTF.

This chain links TRBV5-6 with TRBJ1-1; weak D call: TRBD1 (5 bases). Germline CDR1 is SGHDT and CDR2 is YYEEEE. CDR3 length: 13 residues. V was cut by 7 bases and J by 7 bases, with 17 bases left in between. The CDR3 coding sequence is TGTGCCAGCGCCTACAGGAGCTTTAGTGAAGCTTTCTTT. Protein product: CASAYRSFSEAFF.

The rearrangement uses TRBV4-2 and TRBJ1-1, with D possibly being TRBD1 (5 bases). Germline CDR1 reads LGHNA; CDR2 reads YNFKEQ. V was cut by 0 bases and J by 6 bases, with 14 bases left in between. The CDR3 sequence is 15 residues long. CDR3 amino acids: CASSQDGGGVPEAFF. DNA of the CDR3: TGTGCCAGCAGCCAAGATGGCGGGGGAGTCCCTGAAGCTTTCTTT.

The chain links TRBV2 to TRBJ2-6; D unclear. Germline values: CDR1 SNHLY, CDR2 FYNNEI. Trimming pared 6 bases from V and 2 bases from J, leaving 5 bases between. The CDR3 totals 13 residues. CDR3 bases: TGTGCCAGCAGCAGTACTGGGGCCAACGTCCTGACTTTC. Its translation is CASSSTGANVLTF.

The chain has TRBV6-1 and TRBJ2-2, with D perhaps assigned TRBD1 or TRBD2 (5 bases each). CDR1 MNHNS and CDR2 SASEGT come from the germline V gene. This CDR3 spans 15 amino acids. V was pared by 6 bases and J by 2 bases, with 13 bases between. The CDR3 spells CASSPRGSNTGELFF. The DNA of the CDR3 is TGTGCCAGCAGCCCCCGGGGCAGCAACACCGGGGAGCTGTTTTTT.

The J gene is TRBJ2-7, the V gene TRBV5-8, with 14 bases aligning to TRBD2. The germline CDR1 and CDR2 sequences are SGHTS and YDEGEE. The CDR3 length is 15 residues. The ends lost 3 bases at V and 6 bases at J; junction bases unmatched: 5. For the CDR3, the DNA is TGTGCCAGCAGCTCGGGACTAGCGGGAGTAACCGAGCAGTACTTC. Translating it yields CASSSGLAGVTEQYF.

This clone was recorded a few times. J is TRBJ2-7 and V is TRBV7-8; D possibly uses TRBD1 or TRBD2 (6 bases each). Germline V gene sequence: CDR1 SGHVS, CDR2 FQNEAQ. The CDR3 runs 14 residues. V was shortened by 1 base and J by 2 bases, with 9 bases between the two germline ends. In DNA form, the CDR3 reads TGTGCCAGCAGCTTAGTGGGGGGCCCCTACGAGCAGTACTTC. Translating it yields CASSLVGGPYEQYF.